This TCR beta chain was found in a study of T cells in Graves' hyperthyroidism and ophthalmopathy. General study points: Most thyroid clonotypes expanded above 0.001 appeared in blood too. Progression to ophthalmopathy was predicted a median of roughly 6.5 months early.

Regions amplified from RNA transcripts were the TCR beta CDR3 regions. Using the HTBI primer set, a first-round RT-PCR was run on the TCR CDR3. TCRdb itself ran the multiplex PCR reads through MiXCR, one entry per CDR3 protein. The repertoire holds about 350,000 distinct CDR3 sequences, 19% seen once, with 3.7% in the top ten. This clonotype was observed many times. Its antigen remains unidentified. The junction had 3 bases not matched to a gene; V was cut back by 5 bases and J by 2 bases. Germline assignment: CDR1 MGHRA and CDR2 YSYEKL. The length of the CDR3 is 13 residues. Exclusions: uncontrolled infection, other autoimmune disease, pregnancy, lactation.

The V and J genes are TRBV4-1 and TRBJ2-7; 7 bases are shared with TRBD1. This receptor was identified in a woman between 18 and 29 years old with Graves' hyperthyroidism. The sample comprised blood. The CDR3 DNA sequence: TGCGCCAGCAGCTTCGGACAGGCCTACGAGCAGTACTTC. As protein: CASSFGQAYEQYF.